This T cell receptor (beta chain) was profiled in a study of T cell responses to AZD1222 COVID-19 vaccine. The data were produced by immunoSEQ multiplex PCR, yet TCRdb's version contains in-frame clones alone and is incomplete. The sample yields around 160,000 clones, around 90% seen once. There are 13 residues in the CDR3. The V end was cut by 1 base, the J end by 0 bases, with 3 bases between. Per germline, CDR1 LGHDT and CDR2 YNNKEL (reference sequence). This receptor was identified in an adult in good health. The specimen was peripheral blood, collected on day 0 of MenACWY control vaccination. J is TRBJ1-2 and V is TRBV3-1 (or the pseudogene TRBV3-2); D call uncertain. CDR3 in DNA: TGTGCCAGCAGCCAAGGCCCTAACTATGGCTACACCTTC. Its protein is CASSQGPNYGYTF.